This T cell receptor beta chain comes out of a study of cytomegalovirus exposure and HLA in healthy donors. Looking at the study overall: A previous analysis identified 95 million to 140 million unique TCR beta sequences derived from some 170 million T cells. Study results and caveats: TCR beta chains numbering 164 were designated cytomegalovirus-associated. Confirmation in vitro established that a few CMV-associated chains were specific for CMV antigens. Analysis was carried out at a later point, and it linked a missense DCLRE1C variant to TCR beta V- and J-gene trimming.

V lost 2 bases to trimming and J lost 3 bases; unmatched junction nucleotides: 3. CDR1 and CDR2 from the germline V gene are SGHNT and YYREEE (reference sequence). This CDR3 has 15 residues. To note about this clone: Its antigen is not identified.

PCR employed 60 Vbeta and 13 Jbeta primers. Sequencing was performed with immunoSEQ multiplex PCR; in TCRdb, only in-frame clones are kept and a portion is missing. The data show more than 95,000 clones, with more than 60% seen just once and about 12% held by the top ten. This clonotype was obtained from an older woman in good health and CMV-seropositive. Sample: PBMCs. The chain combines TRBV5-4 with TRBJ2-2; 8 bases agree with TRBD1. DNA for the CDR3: TGTGCCAGCAGCTTCACAGGGGGAGACACCGGGGAGCTGTTTTTT. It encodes CASSFTGGDTGELFF.